The 8 T cell receptor beta chains reported below all come from one sample, sequenced in a study of shared clonotypes between healthy human individuals. Only in-frame clones appear in the TCRdb table, and some are missing; sequencing was by immunoSEQ multiplex PCR. The sample yields 2 million to 2.5 million clones, 85% to 95% seen once. What was sequenced was naive CD4+ T cells from PBMCs. Subset denoted: CD45RA+ positively selected. All receptors derive from a man younger than 35 in good health. Some clones in this sample may be carry-over from other donors' samples.

V usage is TRBV19 and J usage is TRBJ2-5, with 7 bases identical to TRBD1. The germline V gene has CDR1 LNHDA and CDR2 SQIVND (reference sequence). The CDR3 consists of 13 residues. After removal of 6 bases from V and 4 bases from J, the junction contained 5 bases not matched to a gene. The CDR3 protein is CASSYGTAETQYF. Written as DNA, the CDR3 is TGTGCCAGTAGCTACGGGACAGCAGAGACCCAGTACTTC.

V gene TRBV6-5 combines with J gene TRBJ1-5; the D gene is possibly TRBD1 (6 bases). Germline V gene sequence: CDR1 MNHEY, CDR2 SVGAGI. Trimming cost V 4 bases and J 1 base, with 14 bases left between them. There are 16 residues in the CDR3. This CDR3 reads CASSLVGGTSNQPQHF. CDR3 nucleotide sequence: TGTGCCAGCAGTTTAGTGGGGGGCACGAGCAATCAGCCCCAGCATTTT.

The V and J genes are TRBV7-3 and TRBJ2-3; TRBD2 might be the D (6 bases). The germline V gene encodes CDR1 SGHTA and CDR2 FQGTGA. This CDR3 has 15 residues. V gave up 2 bases and J gave up 3 bases, with 12 bases separating them. CDR3 DNA sequence: TGTGCCAGCAGCTTAGATGGGGGGAGAACAGATACGCAGTATTTT. Amino acid sequence: CASSLDGGRTDTQYF.

This chain connects TRBV25-1 to TRBJ2-1; the D gene is possibly TRBD2 (5 bases). The germline V and J ends were trimmed by 1 base and 8 bases, with 18 bases remaining between them. In germline, CDR1 is MGHDK, CDR2 SYGVNS. This CDR3 has 16 amino acids. CDR3 sequence reads: CASSELTAGGRDEQFF. In DNA, the CDR3 is TGTGCCAGCAGTGAATTAACGGCAGGAGGTCGCGATGAGCAGTTCTTC.

The rearrangement uses TRBV5-4 and TRBJ1-3, with D perhaps TRBD1 (5 bases). The V and J ends lost 1 base and 2 bases respectively, with 10 bases between them. CDR1 and CDR2 from the germline V gene are SGHNT and YYREEE (reference sequence). This CDR3 contains 15 residues. CDR3 residues: CASSLNAGAGNTIYF. The CDR3 coding sequence is TGTGCCAGCAGCTTGAATGCGGGGGCTGGAAACACCATATATTTT. Supplemented by reference TRBV5-4 and TRBJ1-3, the full variable domain reads ETGVTQSPTHLIKTRGQQVTLRCSSQSGHNTVSWYQQALGQGPQFIFQYYREEENGRGNFPPRFSGLQFPNYSSELNVNALELDDSALYLCASSLNAGAGNTIYFGEGSWLTVV.

V gene TRBV15 combines with J gene TRBJ2-1, with 9 bases matching TRBD1. The germline V gene encodes CDR1 LNHNV and CDR2 YYDKDF (reference sequence). There are 15 residues in the CDR3. V dropped 1 base and J dropped 8; count of bases not matched to a gene: 6. CDR3 amino acids: CATSRGTGVIDEQFF. For the CDR3, the DNA is TGTGCCACCAGCAGAGGGACAGGGGTTATCGATGAGCAGTTCTTC.

The chain has TRBV18 and TRBJ2-7; 10 bases match TRBD2. Germline values: CDR1 KGHSH, CDR2 LQKENI. The CDR3 loop spans 18 amino acids. The trim removed 2 bases at V and 4 bases at J, leaving 14 bases unmatched. CDR3 protein: CASSPGRGGLAGVYEQYF. CDR3 DNA: TGTGCCAGCTCACCAGGGCGGGGGGGCCTAGCGGGAGTGTACGAGCAGTACTTC.

The CDR3 DNA follows: TGTGCCAGCAGCTTTACTGGGGCAGGTAACTCCTACAATGAGCAGTTCTTC. Amino acids: CASSFTGAGNSYNEQFF. The V and J genes are TRBV11-2 and TRBJ2-1; TRBD1 might be the D (5 bases). V lost 3 bases and J 0 bases, leaving 15 bases between the germline ends. CDR1 is SGHAT and CDR2 is FQNNGV in the germline V gene. The CDR3 is 17 residues long. Combining the CDR3 with reference TRBV11-2 and TRBJ2-1 gives the whole variable domain EAGVAQSPRYKIIEKRQSVAFWCNPISGHATLYWYQQILGQGPKLLIQFQNNGVVDDSQLPKDRFSAERLKGVDSTLKIQPAKLEDSAVYLCASSFTGAGNSYNEQFFGPGTRLTVL.